These T cell receptor beta chains were read from a single sample in a study of chemoradiotherapy in HPV16-positive cancers. Sequencing used immunoSEQ multiplex PCR; TCRdb keeps in-frame clones, though not all of them. The table has over 8,000 clones, more than 75% seen once; the top ten hold about 2.5%. This specimen consisted of blood, obtained from a patient who underwent chemoradiotherapy. The receptor source for this set is a human donor with HPV-associated anogenital cancer. Both conserved end residues are part of each CDR3. The D gene is left open where the match is weak. The size of a clone is reported for some rows only, either as once, few or many, or as a class for expanded clones.

15 | . | TRBJ1-1 | TRBV7-9 | TRBD1 | TGTGCCAGCAGCTCCGACAGGGGATGGAACACTGAAGCTTTCTTT | CASSSDRGWNTEAFF
18 | . | TRBJ1-1 | TRBV9 | TRBD1 | TGTGCCAGCAGCGTAGGAGGGACAGGGGGGCCAATGAACACTGAAGCTTTCTTT | CASSVGGTGGPMNTEAFF
11 | . | TRBJ2-5 | TRBV20-1 | . | TGCAGTGCTAGCGGGGGCGAGACCCAGTACTTC | CSASGGETQYF
14 | . | TRBJ2-1 | TRBV19 | . | TGTGCCACCCTCGGGGGCGGGGTTCTCGATGAGCAGTTCTTC | CATLGGGVLDEQFF
15 | . | TRBJ2-7 | TRBV9 | TRBD2 | TGTGCCAGCAGCGTCGGACTAGCGGGTTCCTACGAGCAGTACTTC | CASSVGLAGSYEQYF
13 | . | TRBJ2-7 | TRBV19 | TRBD1 | TGTGCCAGTAGTATGGACAGGGTCTACGAGCAGTACTTC | CASSMDRVYEQYF
14 | . | TRBJ1-3 | TRBV5-1 | . | TGCGCCAGCAGCTCCGACAGCTCTGGAAACACCATATATTTT | CASSSDSSGNTIYF
14 | . | TRBJ1-5 | TRBV6-6 | TRBD1 | TGTGCCAGCAGCCAAGACAGGGGCAATCAGCCCCAGCATTTT | CASSQDRGNQPQHF
16 | . | TRBJ1-2 | TRBV2 | TRBD1 | TGTGCCAGCAGTGAAGCTAAAGGGACAGATAACTATGGCTACACCTTC | CASSEAKGTDNYGYTF
15 | . | TRBJ2-7 | TRBV5-6 | TRBD1 | TGTGCCAGCAGCATACCGGGACAGGGGTCCTACGAGCAGTACTTC | CASSIPGQGSYEQYF
11 | . | TRBJ1-4 | TRBV20-1 | . | TGCAGTGCTAGAGAAAGTGAAAAACTGTTTTTT | CSARESEKLFF
15 | . | TRBJ2-7 | TRBV13 | . | TGTGCCAGCAGCTTAGAGGGGGAGGCGCCCTACGAGCAGTACTTC | CASSLEGEAPYEQYF
13 | . | TRBJ1-4 | TRBV11-2 | . | TGTGCCAGCAGCTACGGTGTTAATGAAAAACTGTTTTTT | CASSYGVNEKLFF
14 | . | TRBJ2-7 | TRBV27 | . | TGTGCCAGCAGTACCACAGGGAGCAGGTACGAGCAGTACTTC | CASSTTGSRYEQYF
13 | . | TRBJ2-1 | TRBV7-9 | . | TGTGCCAGCAGCTTAGGGCTAGCAGGGGAGCAGTTCTTC | CASSLGLAGEQFF
15 | . | TRBJ2-3 | TRBV7-2 | . | TGTGCCAGCAGCCCAAACTCCGCTAACATGGATACGCAGTATTTT | CASSPNSANMDTQYF
15 | once | TRBJ2-7 | TRBV7-2 | TRBD2 | TGTGCCAGCAGCCAGACTAGCGTGTACTCCTACGAGCAGTACTTC | CASSQTSVYSYEQYF
14 | . | TRBJ2-7 | TRBV13 | . | TGTGCCAGCAGCTTACCGGGGCAAGACTACGAGCAGTACTTC | CASSLPGQDYEQYF
15 | . | TRBJ2-7 | TRBV4-3 | . | TGCGCCAGCAGCCAGTTACCGGGGGACTCCTACGAGCAGTACTTC | CASSQLPGDSYEQYF
16 | . | TRBJ2-7 | TRBV11-2 | TRBD2 | TGTGCCAGCAGCTTAGAATTGGGGACTATGTCCTACGAGCAGTATTTC | CASSLELGTMSYEQYF
15 | . | TRBJ2-7 | TRBV7-3 | TRBD2 | TGTGCCAGCAGCTCCGGGGGGGGAGAGGCCTACGAGCAGTACTTC | CASSSGGGEAYEQYF
17 | once | TRBJ1-1 | TRBV4-1 | TRBD1 | TGCGCCAGCAGCCAAGATTGGGGGGACAGGGCTCACACTGAAGCTTTCTTT | CASSQDWGDRAHTEAFF
13 | . | TRBJ1-5 | TRBV10-3 | . | TGTGCCATCACTGGACGGGAAAATCAGCCCCAGCATTTT | CAITGRENQPQHF
15 | . | TRBJ1-3 | TRBV30 | . | TGTGCCTGGAGGAAGGACAGTAGCCCTGGAAACACCATATATTTT | CAWRKDSSPGNTIYF
16 | . | TRBJ1-4 | TRBV2 | . | TGTGCCAGCAGTGCCCCGACGAGAGGCCTTAATGAAAAACTGTTTTTT | CASSAPTRGLNEKLFF
16 | once | TRBJ1-1 | TRBV13 | . | TGTGCCAGCAGCTTAGGCCGGGCGGCAGAGAACACTGAAGCTTTCTTT | CASSLGRAAENTEAFF
13 | . | TRBJ1-1 | TRBV19 | . | TGTGCCAGTAGTTCTGGGGTTTGGACTGAAGCTTTCTTT | CASSSGVWTEAFF
18 | . | TRBJ1-2 | TRBV19 | . | TGTGCCAGTAGTGTACTCCGGGACACCACCCGCCGTAACTATGGCTACACCTTC | CASSVLRDTTRRNYGYTF
13 | . | TRBJ2-1 | TRBV5-5 | . | TGTGCCAGCAAACGAGAAGGGGGAAATGAGCAGTTCTTC | CASKREGGNEQFF
14 | . | TRBJ1-5 | TRBV10-2 | . | TGCGCCAGCAGCGACAGTTATAGCAATCAGCCCCAGCATTTT | CASSDSYSNQPQHF
13 | . | TRBJ1-2 | TRBV6-5 | . | TGTGCCAGCAGTGGCCTAAGGGCGGATGGCTACACCTTC | CASSGLRADGYTF
15 | few | TRBJ1-5 | TRBV12-5 | TRBD1 | TGTGCTAGTGGTTTGGACAGGGGGCAGGGGCAGCCCCAGCATTTT | CASGLDRGQGQPQHF
14 | . | TRBJ1-2 | TRBV18 | . | TGTGCCAGCTCAGGACTTTGGACAGACTATGGCTACACCTTC | CASSGLWTDYGYTF
17 | . | TRBJ2-2 | TRBV7-6 | TRBD1 | TGTGCCAGCAGCTCCCGGACTGGGACAGGGAGTACCGGGGAGCTGTTTTTT | CASSSRTGTGSTGELFF
15 | . | TRBJ2-7 | TRBV4-1 | . | TGCGCCAGCAGCCAAGAGACGGCAAGCTCCTACGAGCAGTACTTC | CASSQETASSYEQYF
13 | . | TRBJ2-3 | TRBV6-1 | . | TGTGCCAGCAGTGTGACTTCCACAGATACGCAGTATTTT | CASSVTSTDTQYF
18 | . | TRBJ2-5 | TRBV7-9 | TRBD2 | TGTGCCAGCAGTCCTCCCCTGCGACTAGCGGGGAACCAAGAGACCCAGTACTTC | CASSPPLRLAGNQETQYF
14 | . | TRBJ2-7 | TRBV27 | . | TGTGCCAGCAGGCTATTGGCCGGGTCCTACGAGCAGTACTTC | CASRLLAGSYEQYF
11 | . | TRBJ2-7 | TRBV7-2 | . | TGTGCCAGCAGCTTAAGGTACGAGCAGTACTTC | CASSLRYEQYF
15 | . | TRBJ2-5 | TRBV7-9 | TRBD1 | TGTGCCAGCAGCTTAGGGGCAGGGGGCATGGAGACCCAGTACTTC | CASSLGAGGMETQYF
16 | . | TRBJ1-2 | TRBV6-1 | . | TGTGCCAGCAGTGAATCGTTAGGACGCCTAAGCTATGGCTACACCTTC | CASSESLGRLSYGYTF
14 | . | TRBJ2-7 | TRBV5-4 | TRBD1 | TGTGCCAGCAGCCTATGGGACAGGGCCTACGAGCAGTACTTC | CASSLWDRAYEQYF
17 | few | TRBJ2-1 | TRBV7-3 | TRBD1 | TGTGCCAGCAGCGATACAGGGGGCATGAGGTTGAGCAATGAGCAGTTCTTC | CASSDTGGMRLSNEQFF
15 | . | TRBJ2-5 | TRBV6-6 | TRBD2 | TGTGCCAGCACCCCGACTAGCGGGGGACAAGAGACCCAGTACTTC | CASTPTSGGQETQYF